This is a list of T cell receptor beta chains from one sample in a study of human T cells and chemical hapten exposure. TCRdb itself ran the RACE reads through MiXCR, one entry per CDR3 protein. There are a few hundred thousand distinct CDR3 sequences in the sample; 4.8% occur only once, and around 2% lies in the top ten. The sample consisted of whole blood, taken in connection with sensitization to the hapten diphenylcyclopropenone (DPC). The receptors shown here come from a woman aged 50 to 60 with alopecia areata. Some clones in this sample may be carry-over from other donors' samples. Both conserved end residues are trimmed from each CDR3. Each record gives: V gene, J gene, CDR3 length, CDR3 protein.

V gene: TRBV7-2
J gene: TRBJ2-3
CDR3 length: 10
CDR3 protein: ASTSSGDTQY

V gene: TRBV6-2/TRBV6-3
J gene: TRBJ2-5
CDR3 length: 13
CDR3 protein: ASSHLRRRQETQY

V gene: TRBV4-2
J gene: TRBJ2-1
CDR3 length: 13
CDR3 protein: ASSTRTSGRGEQF

V gene: TRBV29-1
J gene: TRBJ2-5
CDR3 length: 10
CDR3 protein: SVGQGRETQY

V gene: TRBV29-1
J gene: TRBJ2-3
CDR3 length: 11
CDR3 protein: SVRTILTDTQY

V gene: TRBV29-1
J gene: TRBJ1-2
CDR3 length: 11
CDR3 protein: SVGQSANYGYT

V gene: TRBV19
J gene: TRBJ1-2
CDR3 length: 11
CDR3 protein: ASTLDSELGYT

V gene: TRBV5-1
J gene: TRBJ1-2
CDR3 length: 11
CDR3 protein: ASSLARTYGYT

V gene: TRBV29-1
J gene: TRBJ2-2
CDR3 length: 12
CDR3 protein: SVGTSGSNGELF

V gene: TRBV7-6
J gene: TRBJ2-7
CDR3 length: 10
CDR3 protein: ASSKAPYVQY

V gene: TRBV20-1
J gene: TRBJ2-6
CDR3 length: 17
CDR3 protein: SADDLEAAGASGANVLT

V gene: TRBV20-1
J gene: TRBJ2-7
CDR3 length: 13
CDR3 protein: SASPGLAGGYEQY

V gene: TRBV5-6
J gene: TRBJ1-1
CDR3 length: 11
CDR3 protein: ASSDYRTAEAF

V gene: TRBV29-1
J gene: TRBJ1-1
CDR3 length: 11
CDR3 protein: SATGQGGTEAF

V gene: TRBV20-1
J gene: TRBJ1-1
CDR3 length: 11
CDR3 protein: SARDGMNTEAF

V gene: TRBV4-3
J gene: TRBJ2-5
CDR3 length: 13
CDR3 protein: ASSQGLAIMETQY

V gene: TRBV6-1
J gene: TRBJ2-3
CDR3 length: 13
CDR3 protein: ASSAGTQNTDTQY

V gene: TRBV7-7
J gene: TRBJ2-7
CDR3 length: 13
CDR3 protein: ASSLGTGGGYEQY

V gene: TRBV6-2/TRBV6-3
J gene: TRBJ2-1
CDR3 length: 10
CDR3 protein: ASSPTHNEQF

V gene: TRBV5-1
J gene: TRBJ2-7
CDR3 length: 11
CDR3 protein: ASSRDSIYEQY

V gene: TRBV29-1
J gene: TRBJ2-7
CDR3 length: 12
CDR3 protein: SVEGDRDNYEQY

V gene: TRBV5-6
J gene: TRBJ2-3
CDR3 length: 16
CDR3 protein: ASSSSKTGTLSTDTQY

V gene: TRBV6-1
J gene: TRBJ1-5
CDR3 length: 16
CDR3 protein: ASSEGIFTGQSNQPQH

V gene: TRBV7-9
J gene: TRBJ2-4
CDR3 length: 11
CDR3 protein: ASSPGLENIQY

V gene: TRBV2
J gene: TRBJ2-1
CDR3 length: 14
CDR3 protein: ATASSLARSYNEQF

V gene: TRBV10-3
J gene: TRBJ2-2
CDR3 length: 13
CDR3 protein: AISRGTGRAGELF

V gene: TRBV11-2
J gene: TRBJ2-5
CDR3 length: 14
CDR3 protein: ASGGLGLADQETQY

V gene: TRBV4-2
J gene: TRBJ1-2
CDR3 length: 13
CDR3 protein: ASSQEGTGTYGYT

V gene: TRBV5-1
J gene: TRBJ1-1
CDR3 length: 15
CDR3 protein: ASSLKGQGEMNTEAF

V gene: TRBV6-6
J gene: TRBJ1-5
CDR3 length: 14
CDR3 protein: ASSLQGARGNQPQH

V gene: TRBV25-1
J gene: TRBJ1-1
CDR3 length: 13
CDR3 protein: ASSEWGQRNTEAF

V gene: TRBV29-1
J gene: TRBJ2-5
CDR3 length: 9
CDR3 protein: SGRGGETQY

V gene: TRBV12-3/TRBV12-4
J gene: TRBJ2-5
CDR3 length: 11
CDR3 protein: ASSRPPKETQY

V gene: TRBV6-5
J gene: TRBJ2-4
CDR3 length: 13
CDR3 protein: ASSYTGTNANIQY

V gene: TRBV3-1
J gene: TRBJ1-1
CDR3 length: 13
CDR3 protein: ASSPRSLVPPEAF

V gene: TRBV7-2
J gene: TRBJ2-1
CDR3 length: 13
CDR3 protein: ASSLVEGVWNEQF

V gene: TRBV7-2
J gene: TRBJ1-1
CDR3 length: 12
CDR3 protein: ASSSLGLVTEAF

V gene: TRBV2
J gene: TRBJ1-1
CDR3 length: 12
CDR3 protein: ASSERQGWTEAF

V gene: TRBV24-1
J gene: TRBJ1-5
CDR3 length: 11
CDR3 protein: ATSGVSNQPQH

V gene: TRBV7-2
J gene: TRBJ2-1
CDR3 length: 16
CDR3 protein: ASSLGRRGSRRYNEQF